Described below is a single T cell receptor beta chain sequence and its context. The entry originates in a study of control samples from healthy donors and cancer patients. Profiling relied on immunoSEQ multiplex PCR, and the TCRdb table lists in-frame clones only, not all of them. Of about 120,000 clones listed, more than 70% are singletons. The CDR3 is 13 residues long. V dropped 5 bases and J dropped 4 bases, with 11 bases sitting between them. Germline assignment: CDR1 KGHSH and CDR2 LQKENI. Sequenced material: blood. The source is a man aged 40-55 years in good health. The J gene is TRBJ1-2, the V gene TRBV18; TRBD1 is a possible D gene (6 bases). The CDR3 here is CASSNREGYGYTF. The CDR3 DNA reads TGTGCCAGCTCAAACAGGGAGGGCTATGGCTACACCTTC.